This note documents a single T cell receptor (beta chain) sequence. Primers: 60 Vbeta forward and 13 Jbeta reverse. The assay was immunoSEQ multiplex PCR, and TCRdb's table has in-frame clones only and misses some. The sample carries roughly 65,000 clones, 65% to 70% recorded once. This sample is drawn from a study of cytomegalovirus exposure and HLA in healthy donors. Sequencing input: PBMCs. This clonotype was sampled from a middle-aged man in good health and CMV-seropositive.

The CDR3 nucleotides read TGTGCCATCCGTCCCATGGCGGCTAACTATGGCTACACCTTC. It specifies CAIRPMAANYGYTF. The gene calls are TRBV10-3 and TRBJ1-2; D is unclear. The CDR3 is 14 amino acids. CDR1 and CDR2 (germline): ENHRY, SYGVKD. V gave up 8 bases and J gave up 0 bases, with 13 bases separating them.